This record looks at one T cell receptor (beta chain) sequence and its context. The antigen is unknown. V was cut by 4 bases and J by 0 bases, with 10 bases left in between. The CDR3 extends over 15 amino acids. Germline assignment: CDR1 LGHDT and CDR2 YNNKEL (reference sequence). The data derive from a study of T cell repertoires in cytomegalovirus infection. Overall study: Based on public TCR beta signatures, there were indications of CMV infection and of a matching HLA type. Study-wide points: Dominating the ex vivo response were TCR beta clonotypes that were CMV-specific and HLA-C-restricted. Frequencies of public TCR beta families were cumulated, and this identified carriers of CMV plus the relevant HLA.

TCRdb re-called the reads with MiXCR, one entry per CDR3 protein. The table has 740,000 or so distinct CDR3 sequences, under 40% seen once; the top ten hold 2.5% to 3%. Sequenced: PBMCs. The TCR sequence derives from a human donor in good health (CMV status not recorded). Some clones in this sample may be carry-over from other donors' samples. J is TRBJ1-5 and V is TRBV3-1, with D maybe TRBD1 (6 bases). CDR3 sequence (DNA): TGTGCCAGCAGCCCCGGGGACAATAGCAATCAGCCCCAGCATTTT. Translated: CASSPGDNSNQPQHF.